This is a list of T cell receptor beta chains from one sample in a study of T-cell reconstitution after alpha-beta-depleted transplantation in children. Via MiXCR, TCRdb re-called the PCR reads, giving one row per CDR3 protein. The sample consists of 600,000 to 700,000 distinct CDR3 sequences, 16% of them appearing once. Sequencing used PBMCs from the stem cell graft donor, obtained from the stem cell graft. The receptors were gathered from a human donor who donated a stem cell graft to a child with acute myeloid leukemia. CDR3s include the opening cysteine and the closing phenylalanine or tryptophan. A D gene is named only where the DNA matches it firmly. Some rows have no size entry. The others give once, few or many, or a class for an expanded clone.

d_call clone_size j_call cdr3_length v_call cdr3_nt cdr3_aa
TRBD1 few TRBJ2-2 17 TRBV7-2 TGTGCCAGCAGCTTACAGGGGGCGGCGAGGGGCACCGGGGAGCTGTTTTTT CASSLQGAARGTGELFF
TRBD1 - TRBJ1-2 15 TRBV24-1 TGTGCCACCAGTGATTCCGGGACAGGGGACCATGGCTACACCTTC CATSDSGTGDHGYTF
TRBD1 many TRBJ2-6 18 TRBV6-5 TGTGCCAGCAGTTTGGGGACAGGGGCTTACTCTGGGGCCAACGTCCTGACTTTC CASSLGTGAYSGANVLTF
- - TRBJ2-2 15 TRBV11-1 TGTGCCAGCACCCTCGGGCTGACGAACACCGGGGAGCTGTTTTTT CASTLGLTNTGELFF
TRBD1 many TRBJ2-2 16 TRBV7-9 TGTGCCAGCAGCTTCGGGGACAGGCTGAACACCGGGGAGCTGTTTTTT CASSFGDRLNTGELFF
TRBD2 many TRBJ2-1 15 TRBV27 TGTGCCAGCAGTACCGGGACTAGCGGGGTAAATGAGCAGTTCTTC CASSTGTSGVNEQFF
- many TRBJ2-7 14 TRBV7-2 TGTGCCAGCGCTAAGGGGACCCCTTCCTACGAGCAGTACTTC CASAKGTPSYEQYF
TRBD1 - TRBJ1-6 13 TRBV5-1 TGCGCCAGCAGCTCGGACAGGTGGTCACCCCTCCACTTT CASSSDRWSPLHF
- few TRBJ1-2 14 TRBV20-1 TGCAGTGCTAGCCGGCCGGGGGGCCGGTATGGCTACACCTTC CSASRPGGRYGYTF
TRBD1 - TRBJ1-4 16 TRBV13 TGTGCCAGCAGCTTCGGTCGACAGGGAACCGATGAAAAACTGTTTTTT CASSFGRQGTDEKLFF
TRBD1 many TRBJ2-7 15 TRBV5-5 TGTGCCAGCAGCCTAGGGACAGGGATGTCCTACGAGCAGTACTTC CASSLGTGMSYEQYF
- many TRBJ2-3 12 TRBV20-1 TGCAGTGCTAGTGACAGTTTAGATACGCAGTATTTT CSASDSLDTQYF
- - TRBJ2-2 14 TRBV29-1 TGCAGCGTTGTTGGCCGAGCGAACACCGGGGAGCTGTTTTTT CSVVGRANTGELFF
- - TRBJ1-2 14 TRBV18 TGTGCCAGCTCACCTCAGAACAGCCCCCATGGCTACACCTTC CASSPQNSPHGYTF
TRBD1 - TRBJ2-1 15 TRBV18 TGTGCCAGCCGCATGGGGGACAGGGCCACGAATGAGCAGTTCTTC CASRMGDRATNEQFF
- few TRBJ2-5 14 TRBV30 TGTGCCTGGAGCTATTGGATACTCAAAGAGACCCAGTACTTC CAWSYWILKETQYF
- many TRBJ2-1 8 TRBV5-5 TGTGCCAGCGGTGAGCAGTTCTTC CASGEQFF
- many TRBJ1-1 15 TRBV6-5 TGTGCCAGCAGTTACGGGGTGGGTTTGAACACTGAAGCTTTCTTT CASSYGVGLNTEAFF
- many TRBJ1-3 14 TRBV20-1 TGCAGTGCTACCCCTTGGGTGGCTGGAAACACCATATATTTT CSATPWVAGNTIYF
- many TRBJ1-1 15 TRBV20-1 TGCAGTGCTAGAGGGGGGGGACGGCCGAACACTGAAGCTTTCTTT CSARGGGRPNTEAFF
- many TRBJ1-5 16 TRBV20-1 TGCAGTGCTAGACAGGCAGGCGCCTATAGCAATCAGCCCCAGCATTTT CSARQAGAYSNQPQHF
TRBD2 - TRBJ2-2 16 TRBV10-1 TGCGCCAGCAGTGGACTAGCGGGGGGGGACACCGGGGAGCTGTTTTTT CASSGLAGGDTGELFF
- many TRBJ2-5 13 TRBV29-1 TGCAGCTCCTGGGACGGCGAGGTGGAGACCCAGTACTTC CSSWDGEVETQYF
TRBD1 - TRBJ2-1 17 TRBV7-9 TGTGCCAGCAGCCCGCCAACGACAGGGGAGTGGAACAATGAGCAGTTCTTC CASSPPTTGEWNNEQFF
- - TRBJ1-1 14 TRBV4-3 TGCGCCAGTAACCCCCTGGAGGCTTCACCCTGGGCTTTCTTT CASNPLEASPWAFF
- few TRBJ1-1 14 TRBV7-2 TGTGCCAGCAGCTGGGGGCGTTCGGGCACTGAAGCTTTCTTT CASSWGRSGTEAFF
TRBD1 - TRBJ1-1 18 TRBV25-1 TGTGCCAGCAGTGAATGGGGAGGACAGGGGTTCATGAACACTGAAGCTTTCTTT CASSEWGGQGFMNTEAFF
TRBD1 few TRBJ1-2 15 TRBV12-3/TRBV12-4 TGTGCCAGCAGAGGGGGGACAGGGACCCACGCTGGCTACACCTTC CASRGGTGTHAGYTF
TRBD1 many TRBJ1-2 14 TRBV6-5 TGTGCCAGCACTACGCGAGAGGGGGCGCCTGGCTACACCTTC CASTTREGAPGYTF
TRBD1 - TRBJ1-2 14 TRBV9 TGTGCCAGCAGCGTGCACGACAGGGCAGGCGGCTACACCTTC CASSVHDRAGGYTF
TRBD1 - TRBJ1-2 13 TRBV5-5 TGTGCCAGCACTATCGGAGGGGGCAAAGGCTACACCTTC CASTIGGGKGYTF
- few TRBJ1-4 17 TRBV20-1 TGCAGTGCTAGGGATTTGATGGAAGGAGCAACTAATGAAAAACTGTTTTTT CSARDLMEGATNEKLFF
TRBD2 - TRBJ2-3 20 TRBV12-3/TRBV12-4 TGTGCCAGCAGCCCTCAGCGGGGGGGCTTGCTTTATTCTAGCACAGATACGCAGTATTTT CASSPQRGGLLYSSTDTQYF
- many TRBJ2-1 16 TRBV20-1 TGCAGTGCTAGAGATGCCTCGACTCCCGGCCACAGCGAGCAGTTCTTC CSARDASTPGHSEQFF
- many TRBJ2-4 14 TRBV6-5 TGTGCCAGCAGTTTACAGGGAGCCAAAAACATTCAGTACTTC CASSLQGAKNIQYF
- - TRBJ2-3 13 TRBV7-2 TGTGCCAGCAGCTCAGGACCCGACGATACGCAGTATTTT CASSSGPDDTQYF
TRBD1 many TRBJ1-1 17 TRBV20-1 TGCAGTGCTAGAGCTTACAGAGGCCCAGGGGGGAACACTGAAGCTTTCTTT CSARAYRGPGGNTEAFF
TRBD1 - TRBJ1-1 13 TRBV4-1 TGCGCCAGCAGCCAACCGGACAGGGTAGGAGCTTTCTTT CASSQPDRVGAFF
TRBD1 many TRBJ2-3 14 TRBV29-1 TGCAGCGTAGGACAGGGGTGGAGCACAGATACGCAGTATTTT CSVGQGWSTDTQYF
- few TRBJ2-5 13 TRBV7-9 TGTGCCAGCAGCTCACCCTCGGTAGAGGGCCAGTACTTC CASSSPSVEGQYF
- many TRBJ1-2 12 TRBV12-3/TRBV12-4 TGTGCCAGCAGTTCGGTTAACTATGGCTACACCTTC CASSSVNYGYTF